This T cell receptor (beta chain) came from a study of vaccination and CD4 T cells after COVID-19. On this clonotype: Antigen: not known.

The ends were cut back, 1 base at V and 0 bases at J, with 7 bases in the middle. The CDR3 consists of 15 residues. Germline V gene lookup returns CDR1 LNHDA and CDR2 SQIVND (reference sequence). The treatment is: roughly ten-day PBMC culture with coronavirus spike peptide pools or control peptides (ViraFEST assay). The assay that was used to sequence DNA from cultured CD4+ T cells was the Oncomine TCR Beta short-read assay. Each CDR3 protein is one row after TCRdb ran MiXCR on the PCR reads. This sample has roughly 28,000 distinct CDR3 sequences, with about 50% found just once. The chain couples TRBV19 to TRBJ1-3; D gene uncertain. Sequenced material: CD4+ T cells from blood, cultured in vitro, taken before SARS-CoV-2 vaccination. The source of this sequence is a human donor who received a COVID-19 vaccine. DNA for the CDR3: TGTGCCAGTAGTATAGGGGCTGGCTCTGGAAACACCATATATTTT. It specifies CASSIGAGSGNTIYF.